These 7 T cell receptor beta chains originate from one sample sequenced in a study of human thymus T cells (TCRdb year 2020). The library was generated by the immunoSEQ multiplex PCR assay. Here the immuneACCESS table is served through TCRdb, limited to in-frame sequences with V and J called. Missing clones are a known gap in these copies; in checked studies unresolved V genes cover under half, and the rest lacks a known reason. Recorded for this sample are about 78,000 clones; just over 95% of them occurred a single time. The ten biggest clones cover just over 0.03% of the sample. Thymus tissue was obtained as surgical resects removed during corrective cardiac surgery. The sequenced sample consisted of thymus tissue. These TCRs come from a boy under two years old with a congenital heart defect but otherwise immunologically healthy.

The rearrangement uses TRBV2 and TRBJ1-2; possible D gene TRBD1, 6 bases. This CDR3 contains 17 residues. V gave up 3 bases and J gave up 2 bases, with 19 bases separating them. Germline CDR1 reads SNHLY; CDR2 reads FYNNEI. The CDR3 region has the DNA TGTGCCAGCAGTGATGGGGCAGGGGAGCCCCACAACTATGGCTACACCTTC. This sequence encodes CASSDGAGEPHNYGYTF.

This chain uses TRBV6-5 with TRBJ2-2; 7 bases agree with TRBD2. V lost 1 base and J lost 8; bases outside the gene matches: 4. The CDR3 covers 14 residues. Germline CDR1 reads MNHEY; CDR2 reads SVGAGI. The CDR3 sequence: CASSYLREKGELFF. In DNA, the CDR3 is TGTGCCAGCAGTTACTTGCGGGAGAAGGGGGAGCTGTTTTTT.

The chain carries TRBV19 and TRBJ1-1; 9 nucleotides agree with TRBD1. J gave up 7 bases and V 4 bases, and 13 bases lay outside the gene matches. The CDR3 runs to 16 residues. Germline V gives CDR1 LNHDA, CDR2 SQIVND (reference sequence). The CDR3 DNA sequence: TGTGCCAGTAGTAGAAACCGGACAGGGGAGCTTATTGAAGCTTTCTTT. It is translated as CASSRNRTGELIEAFF.

CDR3 bases: TGTGCCAGCAGCTTAGATTCCCCAGGGGTCCGCTCTGGAAACACCATATATTTT. It specifies CASSLDSPGVRSGNTIYF. The chain is built from TRBV11-2 and TRBJ1-3, with D perhaps TRBD1 (6 bases). V lost 0 bases, J lost 0 bases, and 15 bases lay in between. The length of the CDR3 is 18 residues. Per the germline V gene, CDR1 is SGHAT and CDR2 is FQNNGV.

V is TRBV6-5 and J is TRBJ1-2; TRBD1 matches at 7 bases. The CDR3 runs 14 residues. Trimming removed 6 bases from V and 7 bases from J; junction bases left unmatched: 11. Per germline, CDR1 MNHEY and CDR2 SVGAGI. The CDR3 DNA reads as TGTGCCAGCAGCCCCTTTGACAGGGAGGCTGGCTACACCTTC. This sequence encodes CASSPFDREAGYTF.

This chain joins TRBV6-6 and TRBJ2-7, with 13 bases fitting TRBD2. The CDR3 length is 16 residues. Trimming took 6 bases from V and 5 from J; bases not matched to a gene: 10. Germline values: CDR1 MNHNY, CDR2 SVGAGI (reference sequence). The CDR3 spells CASRLGLAGTLDEQYF. DNA for the CDR3: TGTGCCAGCAGACTGGGACTAGCGGGAACCCTGGACGAGCAGTACTTC.

The chain couples TRBV5-5 to TRBJ1-2; TRBD1 is a possible D gene (5 bases). CDR1 is SGHKS, CDR2 YYEKEE, per germline (reference sequence). With 1 base removed from V and 4 bases from J, the gap between germline ends came to 14 bases. This CDR3 contains 15 residues. CDR3 bases: TGTGCCAGCAGCTTGATACGGGGGGTCGGCTATGGCTACACCTTC. Its protein product is CASSLIRGVGYGYTF.